This is a list of T cell receptor beta chains from one sample in a study of technical replicates of blood from a few donors. TCRdb's copy holds only in-frame clones and misses some; the assay was immunoSEQ multiplex PCR. Of about 9,400 clones listed, about nine tenths are singletons. Sequenced sample: PBMCs. The receptor source for this set is a human donor in good health. CDR3s include the opening cysteine and the closing phenylalanine or tryptophan. D genes are given only for firm matches. Expanded clones are given a class, and other clones once, few, many or no size at all.

TRBJ1-2 TRBV5-6 . . CASSFGTTYGYTF TGTGCCAGCAGCTTCGGGACAACCTATGGCTACACCTTC
TRBJ2-1 TRBV10-3 TRBD2 . CAISEGPSGSNEQFF TGTGCCATCAGTGAAGGGCCTAGCGGGAGCAATGAGCAGTTCTTC
TRBJ2-7 TRBV5-5 TRBD1 . CASSFRDRATYEQYF TGTGCCAGCAGCTTCCGCGACAGGGCCACCTACGAGCAGTACTTC
TRBJ1-5 TRBV19 . once CASSIVSRNQPQHF TGTGCCAGTAGTATCGTCAGTCGCAATCAGCCCCAGCATTTT
TRBJ1-2 TRBV5-1 TRBD1 . CASSLGQGSYGYTF TGCGCCAGCAGCCTGGGACAGGGGAGCTATGGCTACACCTTC
TRBJ2-3 TRBV5-4 . . CASSLPGAGTDTQYF TGTGCCAGCAGCTTGCCGGGAGCTGGCACAGATACGCAGTATTTT
TRBJ2-2 TRBV10-2 . . CASTLGEINAELFF TGCGCCAGCACTCTAGGGGAAATCAACGCGGAGCTGTTTTTT
TRBJ2-5 TRBV7-9 TRBD2 . CASRSAGGIQETQYF TGTGCCAGCAGATCAGCGGGGGGAATCCAAGAGACCCAGTACTTC
TRBJ2-1 TRBV30 TRBD2 . CAWSSLAGAYNEQFF TGTGCCTGGAGTTCACTAGCGGGAGCGTACAATGAGCAGTTCTTC
TRBJ2-7 TRBV7-4 . . CASSFRGFYEQYF TGTGCCAGCAGCTTCAGGGGCTTTTACGAGCAGTACTTC
TRBJ2-5 TRBV6-6 TRBD2 . CASRVSGMETQYF TGTGCCAGCAGGGTTAGCGGGATGGAGACCCAGTACTTC
TRBJ1-3 TRBV6-5 TRBD1 . CASTSRGGLGNTIYF TGTGCCAGCACTTCTAGAGGGGGCTTGGGAAACACCATATATTTT
TRBJ2-1 TRBV11-2 . . CASSSSGRAYSSYNEQFF TGTGCCAGCAGCTCATCTGGGCGGGCATACAGCTCCTACAATGAGCAGTTCTTC
TRBJ2-7 TRBV11-2 . . CASSLRRDTSSYEQYF TGTGCCAGCAGCCTAAGGCGGGATACGAGCTCCTACGAGCAGTACTTC
TRBJ2-5 TRBV19 . . CASRTGLQGTQYF TGTGCCAGTAGAACCGGGCTCCAGGGGACCCAGTACTTC
TRBJ2-2 TRBV29-1 . . CSVQTALSNTGELFF TGCAGCGTTCAAACAGCCCTTTCGAACACCGGGGAGCTGTTTTTT